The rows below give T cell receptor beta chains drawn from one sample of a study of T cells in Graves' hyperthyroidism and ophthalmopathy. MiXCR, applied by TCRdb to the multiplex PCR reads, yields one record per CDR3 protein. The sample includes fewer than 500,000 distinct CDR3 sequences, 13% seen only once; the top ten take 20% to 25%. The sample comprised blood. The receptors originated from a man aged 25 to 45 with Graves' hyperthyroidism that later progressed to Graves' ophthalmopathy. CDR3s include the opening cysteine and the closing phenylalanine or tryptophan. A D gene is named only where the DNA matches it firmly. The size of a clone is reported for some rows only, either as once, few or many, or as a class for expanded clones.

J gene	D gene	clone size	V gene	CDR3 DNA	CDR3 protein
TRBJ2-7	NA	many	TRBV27	TGTGCCAGCAGACTGGGCCTTTTCGTCTACGAGCAGTACTTC	CASRLGLFVYEQYF
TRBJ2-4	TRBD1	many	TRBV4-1	TGCGCCAGCAGCCAAAGCCCGGGACAGGTAGCCAAAAACATTCAGTACTTC	CASSQSPGQVAKNIQYF
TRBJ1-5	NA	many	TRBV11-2	TGTGCCAGCAGCTTAAAGGGATTGCGCAATCAGCCCCAGCATTTT	CASSLKGLRNQPQHF
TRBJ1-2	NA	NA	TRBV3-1	TGTGCCAGGAGCCAAAGGAGGGGTGATTATGGGTACACCTTC	CARSQRRGDYGYTF
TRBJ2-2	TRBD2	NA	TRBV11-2	TGTGCCAGCAGCCCCCTAGCGGGGTCGGGCACCGGGGATCTGTTTTTT	CASSPLAGSGTGDLFF
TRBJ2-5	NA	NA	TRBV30	TGTGCCTGGAGTAGGGGGGAAGAGACCCAGTACTTC	CAWSRGEETQYF
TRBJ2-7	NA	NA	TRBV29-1	TGCAGCGTTGAAAAAGGGGAACAGTACTTC	CSVEKGEQYF
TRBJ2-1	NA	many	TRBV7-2	TGTGCCAGCACCTTATTAGGGGAGGCCTCATACAATGAGCAGTTCTTC	CASTLLGEASYNEQFF
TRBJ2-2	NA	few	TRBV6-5	TGTGCCAGCAGTTACTCGCGGAATACAGCCAACACCGGGGAGCTGTTTTTT	CASSYSRNTANTGELFF
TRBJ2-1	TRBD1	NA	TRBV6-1	TGTGCCAGCAGTCGGCGACAGGGGGCTGACAATGAGCAGTTCTTC	CASSRRQGADNEQFF
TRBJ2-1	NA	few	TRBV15	TGTGCCACCAGCAGAGATCCACCCCATTACGGGAATGAGCAGTTCTTC	CATSRDPPHYGNEQFF
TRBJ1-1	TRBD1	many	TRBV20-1	TGCAGTGCTAGAGAGCGACAGGGATTTTGGACTGAAGCTTTCTTT	CSARERQGFWTEAFF
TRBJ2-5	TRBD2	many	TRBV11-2	TGTGCCAGCAGGCCGCTAGCGGGGAAAGAGACCCAGTACTTC	CASRPLAGKETQYF
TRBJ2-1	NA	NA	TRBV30	TGTGCCTGGAACTCAGATGGAAGCTCCTACAATGAGCAGTTCTTC	CAWNSDGSSYNEQFF
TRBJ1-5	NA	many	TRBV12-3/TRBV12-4	TGTGCCAGCAGTTTAAAAAAAAGCGGGACAAGCAATCAGCCCCAGCATTTT	CASSLKKSGTSNQPQHF
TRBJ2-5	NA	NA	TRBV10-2	TGCGCCAGCAGTGCGGGACAACTGAGGGAGACCCAGTACTTC	CASSAGQLRETQYF
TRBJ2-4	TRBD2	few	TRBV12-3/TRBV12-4	TGTGCCAGCAGTTTCGGGGGGGCAAACATTCAGTACTTC	CASSFGGANIQYF
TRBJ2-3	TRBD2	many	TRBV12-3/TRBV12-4	TGTGCCAGCAGTATCGGACTAGCGGGGTTCACAGATACGCAGTATTTT	CASSIGLAGFTDTQYF
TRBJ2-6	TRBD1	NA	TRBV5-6	TGTGCCAGCAGCTTTACCCCAGGGGGCGCAGGGGGGGCCAACGTCCTGACTTTC	CASSFTPGGAGGANVLTF
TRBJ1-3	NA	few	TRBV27	TGTGCCAGCAGTTTGAGGGGGTTCGTCCCTGGAAACACCATATATTTT	CASSLRGFVPGNTIYF
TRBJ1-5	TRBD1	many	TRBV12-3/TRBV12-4	TGTGCCAGCAGCCCCGGACAGGGTAAACAGCCCCAGCATTTT	CASSPGQGKQPQHF
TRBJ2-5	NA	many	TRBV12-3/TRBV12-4	TGTGCCAGCAGTCTAGGCAGGGAGACCCAGTACTTC	CASSLGRETQYF
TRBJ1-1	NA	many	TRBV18	TGTGCCAGCTCACCTTGGACCGAGAACACTGAAGCTTTCTTT	CASSPWTENTEAFF
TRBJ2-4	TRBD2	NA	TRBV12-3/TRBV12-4	TGTGCCAGCAGTCCGTTGACTAGCGGGGGACCAGCCAAAAACATTCAGTACTTC	CASSPLTSGGPAKNIQYF
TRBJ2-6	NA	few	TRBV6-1	TGTGCCAGCAGTGACAGAAGCTCTGGGGCCAACGTCCTGACTTTC	CASSDRSSGANVLTF
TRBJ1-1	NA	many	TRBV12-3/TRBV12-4	TGTGCCAGCAGTATCAGGACAGCCAAGAACACTGAAGCTTTCTTT	CASSIRTAKNTEAFF
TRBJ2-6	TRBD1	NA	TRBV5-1	TGCGCCAGCAGCGCGTCCCGGGACAGGCCGAGCTCTGGGGCCAACGTCCTGACTTTC	CASSASRDRPSSGANVLTF
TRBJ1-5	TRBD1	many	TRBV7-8	TGTGCCAGCAGTCCCTCGACAGGGGACGGTCAGCCCCAGCATTTT	CASSPSTGDGQPQHF
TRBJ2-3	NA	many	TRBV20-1	TGCAGTGCGGGGACCGGGTTAGATACGCAGTATTTT	CSAGTGLDTQYF
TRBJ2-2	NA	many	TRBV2	TGTGCCAGCAGTGAAGCGCAGTGGCGGGGGAACACCGGGGAGCTGTTTTTT	CASSEAQWRGNTGELFF
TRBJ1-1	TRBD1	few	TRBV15	TGTGCCACCAGCCCGAGACAGGGTTGGGGAACTGAAGCTTTCTTT	CATSPRQGWGTEAFF
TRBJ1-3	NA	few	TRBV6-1	TGTGCCAGCAGCGATAGTGGGACCTCTGGAAACACCATATATTTT	CASSDSGTSGNTIYF
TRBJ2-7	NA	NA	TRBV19	TGTGCCAGCAGCCAATTCGGAGGACAGCTCTACGAGCAGTACTTC	CASSQFGGQLYEQYF
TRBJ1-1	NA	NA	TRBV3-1	TGTGCCAGCAGCCTCGAGGCAGGTGGCACTGAAGCTTTCTTT	CASSLEAGGTEAFF
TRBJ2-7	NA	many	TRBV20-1	TGCAGTGCTAGAGCTGTCATCTACGAGCAGTACTTC	CSARAVIYEQYF
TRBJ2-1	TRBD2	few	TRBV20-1	TGCAGTGCTAGACCCCGGGCTAGCGGGGGGGCATTTAACGAGCAGTTCTTC	CSARPRASGGAFNEQFF
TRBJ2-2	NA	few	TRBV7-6	TGTGCCAGCAGCTCCACCCTGGGGTTTTGGGTGAACACCGGGGAGCTGTTTTTT	CASSSTLGFWVNTGELFF
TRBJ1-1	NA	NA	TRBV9	TGTGCCAGCAGCGTAGGTCTCGGGGAGGATGAAGCTTTCTTT	CASSVGLGEDEAFF
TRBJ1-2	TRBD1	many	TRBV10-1	TGCGCCACCCTACTACGGGACAGGGTCGATGGCTACACCTTC	CATLLRDRVDGYTF
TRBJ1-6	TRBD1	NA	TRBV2	TGTGCCAGCTGCGCACTCAGGGGGAATTCACCCCTCCACTTT	CASCALRGNSPLHF
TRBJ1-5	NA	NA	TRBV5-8	TGTGCCAGCAGCTTGGAAGAGCCCCAGCATTTT	CASSLEEPQHF
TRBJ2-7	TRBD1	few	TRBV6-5	TGTGCCAGCAGTTACTCGTCGACAGGGTGGTACGAGCAGTACTTC	CASSYSSTGWYEQYF
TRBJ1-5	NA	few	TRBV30	TGTGCCTGGAGTGTAGGAGGGTTTAGCAATCAGCCCCAGCATTTT	CAWSVGGFSNQPQHF
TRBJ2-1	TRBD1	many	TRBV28	TGTGCCAGCAGTTTTGGACAGGAACCCTACAATGAGCAGTTCTTC	CASSFGQEPYNEQFF
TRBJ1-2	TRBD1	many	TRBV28	TGTGCCAGCACCGAAATAGGGACAGATGACTCCTATGGCTACACCTTC	CASTEIGTDDSYGYTF
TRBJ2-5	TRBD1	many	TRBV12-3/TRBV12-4	TGTGCCAGCAAAGACAGGGGGCACGAGACCCAGTACTTC	CASKDRGHETQYF
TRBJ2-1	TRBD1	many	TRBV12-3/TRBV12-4	TGTGCCACCGGACAGGCCCTTAGTCATGGGAAGCAGTTCTTC	CATGQALSHGKQFF
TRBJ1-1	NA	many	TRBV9	TGTGCCAGCAGCGTTACGCCGAACACTGAAGCTTTCTTT	CASSVTPNTEAFF